Each of the 27 T cell receptor beta chains below was sequenced from the same sample in a study of blood T cell repertoires in COVID-19. The assay was immunoSEQ multiplex PCR, and TCRdb's table has in-frame clones only and misses some. The table shows some 400,000 clones, with around nine tenths occurring only once. Material for sequencing was peripheral blood. The receptors stem from a human donor in a cohort sampled during active COVID-19.

The chain has TRBV30 and TRBJ2-1; 14 bases are a match to TRBD2. CDR1 and CDR2 from the germline V gene are GTSNPN and SVGIG (reference sequence). The CDR3 sequence is 14 residues long. The ends lost 3 bases at V and 10 bases at J; junction bases unmatched: 5. CDR3: CAWRTSGGAWEQFF. The CDR3 nucleotides read TGTGCCTGGAGGACTAGCGGGGGGGCCTGGGAGCAGTTCTTC.

The chain is built from TRBV5-4 and TRBJ2-1; TRBD2 matches 8 bases. This CDR3 has 16 amino acids. Looked up from germline, CDR1 is SGHNT and CDR2 is YYREEE (reference sequence). The junction had 12 bases not matched to a gene; V was cut back by 4 bases and J by 6 bases. CDR3 sequence: CASSTDHSGARNEQFF. In nucleotides, the CDR3 is TGTGCCAGCAGCACCGATCATAGCGGGGCGCGCAATGAGCAGTTCTTC. Full variable domain (missing parts from reference TRBV5-4 and TRBJ2-1): ETGVTQSPTHLIKTRGQQVTLRCSSQSGHNTVSWYQQALGQGPQFIFQYYREEENGRGNFPPRFSGLQFPNYSSELNVNALELDDSALYLCASSTDHSGARNEQFFGPGTRLTVL.

The chain has TRBV6-4 and TRBJ2-3, with 14 bases aligning to TRBD2. This CDR3 contains 17 residues. Germline loops: CDR1 MRHNA, CDR2 SNTAGT. V was clipped by 4 bases and J by 6 bases; unmatched bases: 9. As DNA, the CDR3 is TGTGCCAGCAGTGCCGGAACCGGGACTAGCGGGAGTGATACGCAGTATTTT. This sequence encodes CASSAGTGTSGSDTQYF.

Comments on this clone: Other DNA sequences in this specimen translate into the identical CDR3. The chain couples TRBV27 to TRBJ1-2; 10 bases line up with TRBD1. Germline V gene data show CDR1 as MNHEY and CDR2 as SMNVEV (reference sequence). The junction had 1 base not matched to a gene; V was cut back by 2 bases and J by 7 bases. This CDR3 is 13 amino acids long. The CDR3 here is CASSLGQGGGYTF. Written as DNA, the CDR3 is TGTGCCAGCAGTTTAGGACAGGGGGGTGGCTACACCTTC.

This chain connects TRBV19 to TRBJ2-3; 13 positions match TRBD2. The ends lost 5 bases at V and 8 bases at J; junction bases unmatched: 7. Per the germline V gene, CDR1 is LNHDA and CDR2 is SQIVND (reference sequence). The CDR3 consists of 15 residues. The CDR3 loop reads CASSAPGTSGATQYF. The CDR3 DNA is TGTGCCAGTAGTGCCCCCGGGACTAGCGGGGCTACGCAGTATTTT.

Comments on this clone: The junction does not match germline at one end; this may be a read error. J is TRBJ2-7 and V is TRBV6-5; D perhaps matches TRBD1 (5 bases). The CDR3 has 12 amino acids. CDR1 and CDR2 from the germline V gene are MNHEY and SVGAGI. The CDR3 protein is CATSDISDEQYF. DNA for the CDR3: TGTGCCACTTCGGACATCTCCGACGAGCAGTACTTC.

V and J are TRBV27 and TRBJ2-7; 9 bases are a match to TRBD2. This CDR3 contains 13 residues. CDR1 is MNHEY and CDR2 is SMNVEV in the germline V gene (reference sequence). Germline trimming cut 6 bases from V and 2 bases from J; bases unmatched to any gene: 2. The CDR3 coding sequence is TGTGCCAGCAGGGCGGGGGGGCCCTACGAGCAGTACTTC. This codes for CASRAGGPYEQYF.

This clone was seen only once. The chain has TRBV2 and TRBJ1-2, with TRBD1 identical over 8 bases. The germline CDR1 and CDR2 sequences are SNHLY and FYNNEI. The CDR3 loop spans 14 amino acids. V gave up 4 bases and J gave up 10 bases; unmatched junction bases: 11. CDR3 DNA: TGTGCCAGCAGTGCTTTCCCGGGACAGGAATACTACACCTTC. Residues: CASSAFPGQEYYTF.

This sequence joins TRBV3-1 (or the pseudogene TRBV3-2) and TRBJ2-1, with D perhaps matching TRBD2 (7 bases). Germline-derived CDR1 and CDR2 are LGHDT and YNNKEL (reference sequence). CDR3 length: 13 residues. The V and J ends lost 6 bases and 15 bases respectively, with 21 bases between them. CDR3 in amino acids: CASSTGGGAARFF. The CDR3, as DNA: TGTGCCAGCAGTACCGGCGGGGGCGCGGCAAGGTTCTTC.

This clone has a single count. The rearrangement uses TRBV5-1 and TRBJ2-7; D is perhaps TRBD1 (6 bases). V was shortened by 1 base and J by 6 bases, with 14 bases between the two germline ends. From germline, CDR1 is SGHRS and CDR2 YFSETQ. CDR3 length equals 14 residues. The CDR3 reads CASSLLGRGGEQYF. The CDR3 region has the DNA TGCGCCAGCAGCTTGCTGGGCAGGGGCGGCGAGCAGTACTTC.

This chain links TRBV29-1 with TRBJ1-1, with TRBD1 matching 8 bases. Trimming cost V 7 bases and J 7 bases; bases outside gene matches: 14. The CDR3 extends over 14 amino acids. Germline loops: CDR1 SQVTM, CDR2 ANQGSEA. The CDR3 spells CSGHTGGADNEAFF. The CDR3 region has the DNA TGCAGCGGGCACACAGGGGGGGCAGATAATGAAGCTTTCTTT.

The V and J genes are TRBV25-1 and TRBJ2-3, with 7 bases identical to TRBD2. Trimming at V came to 1 base and at J to 2 bases, leaving 6 bases not matched to a gene. The CDR3 runs to 16 residues. Germline lookup yields CDR1 MGHDK and CDR2 SYGVNS. The CDR3 protein is CASSESKRGYTDTQYF. CDR3 DNA: TGTGCCAGCAGTGAATCGAAGCGGGGCTACACAGATACGCAGTATTTT.

This clone was recorded only once. The V call is TRBV20-1, the J call TRBJ1-6; weak D call: TRBD1 (6 bases). There are 16 residues in the CDR3. V was trimmed by 3 bases and J by 0 bases, leaving 12 bases between them. Germline V CDR1 and CDR2: DFQATT, SNEGSKA (reference sequence). The DNA of the CDR3 is TGCAGTGCTAGTATAGTAGGGGGCTCCTATAATTCACCCCTCCACTTT. It translates to CSASIVGGSYNSPLHF.

The rearrangement uses TRBV11-1 and TRBJ2-5, with 8 bases fitting TRBD2. This CDR3 comprises 15 residues. The V gene end was trimmed by 5 bases and the J gene end by 2 bases; junction bases not matched to a gene: 7. Germline-derived CDR1 and CDR2 are SGHAT and FQDESV (reference sequence). The CDR3 DNA follows: TGTGCCAGCAGCCAGTCAGCGGGAGAGCAAGAGACCCAGTACTTC. Protein product: CASSQSAGEQETQYF. Variable domain in full (rest from reference TRBV11-1 and TRBJ2-5): EAEVAQSPRYKITEKSQAVAFWCDPISGHATLYWYRQILGQGPELLVQFQDESVVDDSQLPKDRFSAERLKGVDSTLKIQPAELGDSAMYLCASSQSAGEQETQYFGPGTRLLVL.

The chain carries TRBV2 and TRBJ1-6, with D perhaps TRBD1 (5 bases). V lost 2 bases and J 7 bases, leaving 9 bases between the germline ends. The germline CDR1 and CDR2 sequences are SNHLY and FYNNEI. The CDR3 contains 14 residues. The CDR3 coding sequence is TGTGCCAGCAGTGAACAGGGATCCAATTCACCCCTCCACTTT. This encodes CASSEQGSNSPLHF.

The chain uses TRBV6-1 and TRBJ2-1; D not resolved. V lost 4 bases to trimming and J lost 0 bases, with 16 bases between them. The CDR3 sequence is 17 residues long. Per the germline V gene, CDR1 is MNHNS and CDR2 is SASEGT. CDR3 sequence: CASSGHARMSSYNEQFF. DNA of the CDR3: TGTGCCAGCAGTGGCCATGCTAGGATGAGCTCCTACAATGAGCAGTTCTTC.

A few counts support this clone. The V and J genes are TRBV7-8 and TRBJ2-7; D call uncertain. V was trimmed by 5 bases and J by 2 bases, leaving 19 bases between them. This CDR3 region has 16 residues. Germline V gene sequence: CDR1 SGHVS, CDR2 FQNEAQ. In nucleotides, the CDR3 is TGTGCCAGCAGCCCGCTGGTAGAACGATCCCCCTACGAGCAGTACTTC. Translated, it gives CASSPLVERSPYEQYF.

The chain has TRBV28 and TRBJ2-7, with 9 bases identical to TRBD2. CDR1 MDHEN and CDR2 SYDVKM come from the germline V gene. With 6 bases clipped from V and 1 base from J, the junction kept 7 bases outside the gene matches. This CDR3 has 15 amino acids. CDR3 DNA sequence: TGTGCCAGCAGCCCCCTCAGCGGGGGGTCCTACGAGCAGTACTTC. This encodes CASSPLSGGSYEQYF.

With respect to this clone: The same CDR3 also results from other DNA sequences found in this sample. The chain joins TRBV9 to TRBJ1-2; D ambiguous. The germline gives CDR1 SGDLS, CDR2 YYNGEE. The CDR3 runs 12 residues. The V end was cut by 0 bases, the J end by 4 bases, with 4 bases between. CDR3 sequence (DNA): TGTGCCAGCAGCGTAGGGCTCTATGGCTACACCTTC. It translates to CASSVGLYGYTF.

The chain is built from TRBV4-2 and TRBJ1-1; D is unresolved. Trimming removed 0 bases at V and 3 bases at J, with 8 bases between. The germline CDR1 and CDR2 sequences are LGHNA and YNFKEQ. The CDR3 has 14 residues. CDR3 amino acids: CASSQDLRDTEAFF. As DNA, the CDR3 is TGTGCCAGCAGCCAAGACCTACGGGACACTGAAGCTTTCTTT.

A remark on this clone: The junction departs from germline at one end; a sequencing error may be responsible. The rearrangement uses TRBV5-4 and TRBJ2-7; 7 positions agree with TRBD1. Germline V gene sequence: CDR1 SGHNT, CDR2 YYREEE (reference sequence). The CDR3 contains 13 residues. The CDR3 DNA reads TGTACCAGCAGCTTCGGGACAGCCTACGAGCAGTACTTC. Encoded protein: CTSSFGTAYEQYF.

The chain carries TRBV5-8 and TRBJ2-5, with 8 bases lining up with TRBD1. From germline, CDR1 is SGHTS and CDR2 YDEGEE. V dropped 0 bases and J dropped 5; count of bases not matched to a gene: 12. This CDR3 region has 17 residues. The DNA for the CDR3 is TGTGCCAGCAGCTTGGGACAGGGGTCGCTTCGGTCGGAGACCCAGTACTTC. Translated: CASSLGQGSLRSETQYF.

The chain couples TRBV6-6 to TRBJ2-5; tentative D call: TRBD2 (6 bases). The CDR3 has 13 amino acids. V was trimmed by 4 bases and J by 0 bases, leaving 6 bases between them. Germline-derived CDR1 and CDR2 are MNHNY and SVGAGI (reference sequence). CDR3 DNA: TGTGCCAGCAGTTGGGACTACCAAGAGACCCAGTACTTC. It specifies CASSWDYQETQYF.

The genes are TRBV7-2 and TRBJ2-1, with 11 bases lining up with TRBD2. V dropped 0 bases and J dropped 5; count of bases not matched to a gene: 3. From germline, CDR1 is SGHTA and CDR2 FQGNSA. The CDR3 is 16 residues long. CDR3 nucleotides: TGTGCCAGCAGCTTAGCTCCACTAGCGGGGGACAATGAGCAGTTCTTC. Translation gives CASSLAPLAGDNEQFF.

V usage is TRBV4-1 and J usage is TRBJ2-3, with D perhaps TRBD2 (7 bases). The V gene lost 3 bases and the J gene lost 3 bases, with 16 bases spanning the gap. CDR3 length: 16 amino acids. Germline V gene sequence: CDR1 MGHRA, CDR2 YSYEKL. This CDR3 reads CASSHPGGGGTDTQYF. The CDR3, as DNA: TGCGCCAGCAGCCACCCAGGAGGGGGGGGAACAGATACGCAGTATTTT.

This sequence joins TRBV18 and TRBJ1-1, with D unclear. The CDR3 spans 15 residues. V lost 2 bases and J 0 bases, leaving 10 bases between the germline ends. Germline V CDR1 and CDR2: KGHSH, LQKENI. CDR3 loop: CASSPSEAMNTEAFF. Written as DNA, the CDR3 is TGTGCCAGCTCACCATCAGAGGCAATGAACACTGAAGCTTTCTTT.

The genes are TRBV2 and TRBJ1-1; 7 bases map to TRBD1. The germline gives CDR1 SNHLY, CDR2 FYNNEI. Trimming cost V 7 bases and J 4 bases; bases outside gene matches: 6. This CDR3 is 13 amino acids long. The CDR3 reads CASKQQGPTEAFF. CDR3 sequence (DNA): TGTGCCAGCAAACAACAGGGGCCCACTGAAGCTTTCTTT.